This T cell receptor beta chain was sequenced for a study of cytomegalovirus exposure and HLA in healthy donors. Study outcomes and limitations: It was shown in a later analysis that HLA-associated TCR beta chains were more clonally expanded than other, equally common chains.

Details on this clone: Its antigen is unknown.

PCR employed 60 Vbeta and 13 Jbeta primers. Sequencing was performed with immunoSEQ multiplex PCR; in TCRdb, only in-frame clones are kept and a portion is missing. The sample includes some 75,000 clones. The CDR3 is 15 residues long. The germline gives CDR1 SGDLS, CDR2 YYNGEE. The V gene end was trimmed by 0 bases and the J gene end by 4 bases; junction bases not matched to a gene: 3. The J gene is TRBJ2-5, the V gene TRBV9; 10 nucleotides agree with TRBD1. The TCR originated in a boy between 10 and 17 years old in good health and CMV-seronegative. Sequenced sample: PBMCs. The CDR3 here is CASSVGGQGSETQYF. DNA of the CDR3: TGTGCCAGCAGCGTAGGGGGACAGGGGTCAGAGACCCAGTACTTC.